These T cell receptor beta chains were read from a single sample in a study of blood T cell repertoires in COVID-19. Generated by immunoSEQ multiplex PCR, the TCRdb table keeps only in-frame clones and is missing some. Here the sample spans 50,000 to 65,000 clones, about 83% being singletons. The material sequenced was peripheral blood. These receptor sequences come from a human donor in a cohort sampled during active COVID-19. The conserved cysteine and the conserved F or W are not part of the CDR3 here. D genes are given only for firm matches. Not every row has a clone size; where given, it reads once, few, many or a size class.

j_call v_call clone_size d_call cdr3_aa
TRBJ1-2 TRBV16 NA TRBD1 ASSQNEAGGDYGYT
TRBJ1-2 TRBV19 once TRBD1 ASSIALGQGGGYT
TRBJ1-1 TRBV3-1/TRBV3-2 NA NA ASSQAGLNTEAF
TRBJ2-1 TRBV5-1 NA TRBD2 ASSFSGSGDEQF
TRBJ2-7 TRBV20-1 NA TRBD1 SARQGYEQY
TRBJ2-1 TRBV7-9 NA NA ASSPRRAASSYNEQF
TRBJ1-2 TRBV5-1 NA TRBD1 ASSLQGDLDYGYT
TRBJ1-1 TRBV19 once NA ATRSVRDTEAF
TRBJ1-5 TRBV20-1 NA NA SAATGESQH
TRBJ2-7 TRBV7-9 NA TRBD1 ASSSRTGRYEQY
TRBJ2-1 TRBV5-1 NA NA ASSPEGNNEQF
TRBJ2-5 TRBV14 NA TRBD2 ASSRRYGTSGSTLETQY
TRBJ2-5 TRBV6-5 NA NA ASSYSTGETQY
TRBJ1-5 TRBV5-5 NA NA ASSLVGTTSNQPQH
TRBJ1-3 TRBV18 NA TRBD1 ASSPSGQSHSGNTIY
TRBJ2-1 TRBV20-1 NA TRBD2 SASSPSGGDNEQF
TRBJ1-6 TRBV18 NA TRBD1 ASSLGQAGSPLH
TRBJ1-2 TRBV5-1 many TRBD1 ASSFSQGADGYT
TRBJ2-1 TRBV30 NA TRBD2 AWSGSGRNYNEQF
TRBJ2-3 TRBV6-5 NA NA ASSRVLPKPDTQY
TRBJ2-5 TRBV7-2 NA TRBD2 ASSLSGGGKTQY
TRBJ2-5 TRBV7-2 few TRBD2 ASSSRGGAQY
TRBJ2-1 TRBV11-2 NA TRBD1 ASSLEWGQNNEQF
TRBJ2-2 TRBV12-2 NA NA ASRLPTRDTWASTGELF
TRBJ1-1 TRBV7-8 once NA ASSQGLQNTEAF
TRBJ2-1 TRBV19 NA TRBD2 ASSPSGRGGYNEQF
TRBJ2-5 TRBV5-4 NA TRBD2 ASSLGREDPRETQY
TRBJ1-3 TRBV30 NA NA AWSVRGAGNTIY
TRBJ1-5 TRBV4-1 NA TRBD1 ASSQEIRDRGNQPQH
TRBJ2-5 TRBV5-1 NA NA ASSLGTLQETQY
TRBJ2-1 TRBV24-1 NA TRBD1 ATSDPGQRYNEQF
TRBJ2-5 TRBV7-6 NA TRBD2 ASRSGTSGMETQY
TRBJ2-4 TRBV24-1 NA TRBD1 ATSDWGGTGVNLAKNIQY
TRBJ2-5 TRBV19 NA TRBD1 ASSIVRTGVETQY
TRBJ1-2 TRBV12-3/TRBV12-4 few NA ASSEGPYGYT
TRBJ2-2 TRBV6-2/TRBV6-3 NA NA AGSYGRELF
TRBJ2-7 TRBV29-1 NA TRBD2 SASGRGGSGYEQY
TRBJ1-3 TRBV19 NA NA ASWPQSGNTIY
TRBJ1-4 TRBV2 NA TRBD1 ASRLDRGDEKLF
TRBJ1-2 TRBV10-3 NA NA AISGIDTYGYT
TRBJ1-1 TRBV15 NA NA ATSRDYGGRAPEAF
TRBJ2-1 TRBV10-3 few NA AISGTNNEQF